The 11 T cell receptor beta chains below were found in one sample sequenced in a study of T cell responses to AZD1222 COVID-19 vaccine. Data came from immunoSEQ multiplex PCR; TCRdb stores just in-frame clones and leaves some out. The repertoire includes approximately 150,000 clones, around 90% of them detected once, and roughly 3.4% sits in the top ten. The starting material was peripheral blood, obtained 28 days after the second AZD1222 dose. The receptors stem from an adult who received the AZD1222 COVID-19 vaccine.

The chain uses TRBV12-3 or TRBV12-4 and TRBJ1-4, with D hard to call. The V end was cut by 5 bases, the J end by 3 bases, with 7 bases between. The CDR3 length is 13 residues. CDR3 in DNA: TGTGCCAGCAGTGACGGGTCTAATGAAAAACTGTTTTTT. Protein sequence: CASSDGSNEKLFF.

The genes are TRBV5-1 and TRBJ2-1, with 11 bases fitting TRBD2. The CDR3 sequence is 17 residues long. V lost 0 bases and J lost 8; bases outside the gene matches: 10. Germline V gives CDR1 SGHRS, CDR2 YFSETQ. CDR3 loop: CASSLAPPTSGSHEQFF. Here the CDR3 DNA reads TGCGCCAGCAGCTTGGCCCCCCCAACTAGCGGGAGCCATGAGCAGTTCTTC. The entire variable domain, with the rest obtained from reference TRBV5-1 and TRBJ2-1, is as follows: KAGVTQTPRYLIKTRGQQVTLSCSPISGHRSVSWYQQTPGQGLQFLFEYFSETQRNKGNFPGRFSGRQFSNSRSEMNVSTLELGDSALYLCASSLAPPTSGSHEQFFGPGTRLTVL.

V is TRBV30 and J is TRBJ1-4, with D possibly being TRBD1 (6 bases). The CDR3 is 14 residues long. Germline CDR1 GTSNPN, CDR2 SVGIG (reference sequence). Trimming cost V 6 bases and J 0 bases, with 11 bases left between them. The CDR3 bases are TGTGCCTGCCAAGGGACATCAACTAATGAAAAACTGTTTTTT. This codes for CACQGTSTNEKLFF. Looking up the rest from reference TRBV30 and TRBJ1-4 gives the full variable domain: SQTIHQWPATLVQPVGSPLSLECTVEGTSNPNLYWYRQAAGRGLQLLFYSVGIGQISSEVPQNLSASRPQDRQFILSSKKLLLSDSGFYLCACQGTSTNEKLFFGSGTQLSVL.

This clone was recorded once. The chain has TRBV14 and TRBJ2-5; the D gene is possibly TRBD2 (7 bases). CDR1 and CDR2 from the germline V gene are SGHDN and FVKESK. This CDR3 has 13 residues. The V end was cut by 6 bases, the J end by 5 bases, with 13 bases between. The chain's CDR3 is CASRGRGTETQYF. The CDR3 DNA follows: TGTGCCAGCAGAGGGAGGGGGACCGAGACCCAGTACTTC.

The genes are TRBV19 and TRBJ2-1; maybe TRBD2 (5 bases). Between the trimmed V and J ends, which lost 5 bases and 2 bases, there was a span of 10 bases. The CDR3 spans 14 residues. Germline CDR1 and CDR2: LNHDA and SQIVND (reference sequence). CDR3 amino acids: CASSVRDTYNEQFF. The CDR3 DNA reads TGTGCCAGTAGTGTCCGGGATACCTACAATGAGCAGTTCTTC. Filled out from reference TRBV19 and TRBJ2-1, the complete variable domain reads DGGITQSPKYLFRKEGQNVTLSCEQNLNHDAMYWYRQDPGQGLRLIYYSQIVNDFQKGDIAEGYSVSREKKESFPLTVTSAQKNPTAFYLCASSVRDTYNEQFFGPGTRLTVL.

The chain links TRBV2 to TRBJ1-5; weak D call: TRBD1 (6 bases). V lost 2 bases and J 0 bases, leaving 8 bases between the germline ends. This CDR3 is 15 amino acids long. CDR1 is SNHLY and CDR2 is FYNNEI in the germline V gene. In DNA form, the CDR3 reads TGTGCCAGCAGTGAACGGGGGCTTAGCAATCAGCCCCAGCATTTT. It encodes CASSERGLSNQPQHF.

The rearrangement links TRBV5-6 to TRBJ2-7; D uncertain. Germline CDR1 reads SGHDT; CDR2 reads YYEEEE. The CDR3 is made up of 14 amino acids. Trimming removed 1 base from V and 5 bases from J, with 13 bases in between. The CDR3 reads CASSLYKGSDEQYF. The CDR3 DNA is TGTGCCAGCAGCTTGTATAAGGGATCGGACGAGCAGTACTTC.

V is TRBV10-3 and J is TRBJ2-7; possible D gene TRBD2, 5 bases. With 3 bases removed from V and 2 bases from J, the gap between germline ends came to 11 bases. This CDR3 has 14 amino acids. Germline lookup yields CDR1 ENHRY and CDR2 SYGVKD. The DNA of the CDR3 is TGTGCCATCAGTGAACGGACTCCAGCCTACGAGCAGTACTTC. Protein product: CAISERTPAYEQYF.

The chain joins TRBV9 to TRBJ2-3; D unclear. The germline CDR1 and CDR2 sequences are SGDLS and YYNGEE. V lost 0 bases, J lost 3 bases, and 8 bases lay in between. The CDR3 spans 14 residues. The CDR3 sequence is CASSVVPATDTQYF. The DNA for the CDR3 is TGTGCCAGCAGCGTAGTCCCAGCTACAGATACGCAGTATTTT.

V usage is TRBV29-1 and J usage is TRBJ2-1; 13 bases agree with TRBD2. Losses at the gene ends were 4 bases for V and 8 bases for J; bases not matched to a gene: 11. From germline, CDR1 is SQVTM and CDR2 ANQGSEA. This CDR3 is 16 amino acids long. CDR3 DNA sequence: TGCAGCGTTGCAGGGACTAGCGGGGAGTCTGGCGATGAGCAGTTCTTC. Translating gives CSVAGTSGESGDEQFF.

This chain uses TRBV21-1 with TRBJ2-3; TRBD1 was called by the table and not checked on the DNA. TRBV21-1 is an annotated pseudogene. This CDR3 comprises 12 residues. In DNA, the CDR3 is TGTGCCAGCGTGGGGGCCACAGATACGCAGTATTTT. As protein: CASVGATDTQYF.